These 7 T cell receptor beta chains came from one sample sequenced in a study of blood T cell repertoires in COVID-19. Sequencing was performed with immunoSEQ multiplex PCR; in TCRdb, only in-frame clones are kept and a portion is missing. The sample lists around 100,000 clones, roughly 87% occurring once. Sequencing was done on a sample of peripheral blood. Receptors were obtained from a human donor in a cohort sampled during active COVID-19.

The chain's CDR3 is CASSDGRERSYNEQFF. CDR3 coding DNA: TGTGCCAGCAGTGACGGGCGGGAGAGGTCCTACAATGAGCAGTTCTTC. The V and J genes are TRBV6-4 and TRBJ2-1; the match to TRBD2 covers 7 bases. Germline CDR1 reads MRHNA; CDR2 reads SNTAGT. With 2 bases clipped from V and 1 base from J, the junction kept 5 bases outside the gene matches. The CDR3 length is 16 residues.

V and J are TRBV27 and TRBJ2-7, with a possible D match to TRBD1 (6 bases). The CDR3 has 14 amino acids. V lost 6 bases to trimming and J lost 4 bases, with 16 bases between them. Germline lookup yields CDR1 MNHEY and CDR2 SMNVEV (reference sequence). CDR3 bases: TGTGCCAGCAGGGCGTTAGGGGGAGAATACGAGCAGTACTTC. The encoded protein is CASRALGGEYEQYF.

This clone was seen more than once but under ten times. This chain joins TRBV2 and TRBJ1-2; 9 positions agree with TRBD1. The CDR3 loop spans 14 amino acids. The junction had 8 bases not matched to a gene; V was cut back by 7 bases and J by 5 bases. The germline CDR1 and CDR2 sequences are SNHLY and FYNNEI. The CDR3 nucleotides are TGTGCCAGCACGACAGGGGGGATGATATATGGCTACACCTTC. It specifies CASTTGGMIYGYTF.

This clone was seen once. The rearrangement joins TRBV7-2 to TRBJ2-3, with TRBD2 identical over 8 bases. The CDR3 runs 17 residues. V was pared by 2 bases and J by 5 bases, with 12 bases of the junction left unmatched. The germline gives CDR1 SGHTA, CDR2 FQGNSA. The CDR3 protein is CASSLIPGLVLLDTQYF. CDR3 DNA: TGTGCCAGCAGCTTAATCCCGGGACTAGTCCTGCTAGATACGCAGTATTTT.

The CDR3 region has the DNA TGTGCCAGTTCGGGGGTTTATAGAAACACCATATATTTT. It encodes CASSGVYRNTIYF. The chain recombines TRBV19 with TRBJ1-3, with a weak D call TRBD1 (5 bases). V was clipped by 8 bases and J by 5 bases, with 13 bases between them. The CDR3 is made up of 13 amino acids. Germline CDR1 is LNHDA and CDR2 is SQIVND (reference sequence).

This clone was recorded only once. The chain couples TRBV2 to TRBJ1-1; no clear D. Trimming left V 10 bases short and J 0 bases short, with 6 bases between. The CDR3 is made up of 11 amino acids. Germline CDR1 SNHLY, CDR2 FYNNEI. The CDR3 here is CATELNTEAFF. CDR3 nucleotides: TGTGCCACCGAGTTGAACACTGAAGCTTTCTTT.

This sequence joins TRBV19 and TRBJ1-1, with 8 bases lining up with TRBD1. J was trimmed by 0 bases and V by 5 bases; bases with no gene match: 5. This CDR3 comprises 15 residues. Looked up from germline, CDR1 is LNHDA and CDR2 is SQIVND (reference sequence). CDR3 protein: CASSFRTGMNTEAFF. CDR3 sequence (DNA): TGTGCCAGTAGTTTTCGGACAGGGATGAACACTGAAGCTTTCTTT.